Below, 21 T cell receptor beta chains from the same sample are listed, as sequenced in a study of CD8 T cells in Susac syndrome. With random hexamers, 0.5 to 1 ug RNA was reverse transcribed. In TCRdb, the immunoSEQ multiplex PCR reads were re-called with MiXCR into one record per CDR3 protein. The sample contains about 200,000 distinct CDR3 sequences, more than 90% of which appear only once. The sample comprised CD4+ T cells from PBMCs. The origin of the receptors is a human donor with multiple sclerosis.

The gene calls are TRBV29-1 and TRBJ2-1; D perhaps matches TRBD1 (5 bases). The V gene's germline CDR1 is SQVTM and CDR2 ANQGSEA. V was clipped by 6 bases and J by 0 bases, with 12 bases between them. This CDR3 spans 14 amino acids. The CDR3 spells CSVARQRSYNEQFF. The CDR3 coding sequence is TGCAGCGTCGCCCGACAGCGCTCCTACAATGAGCAGTTCTTC.

This chain uses TRBV3-1 with TRBJ2-1, with TRBD2 matching 8 bases. This CDR3 is 16 amino acids long. J gave up 9 bases and V 3 bases, and 13 bases lay outside the gene matches. Germline V CDR1 and CDR2: LGHDT, YNNKEL (reference sequence). CDR3 loop: CASSQARGGRFGEQFF. Here the CDR3 DNA reads TGTGCCAGCAGCCAGGCACGGGGGGGTCGGTTTGGTGAGCAGTTCTTC.

This chain joins TRBV5-1 and TRBJ2-5; D may be TRBD1 (6 bases). This CDR3 contains 14 residues. Trimming took 2 bases from V and 0 from J, leaving 8 bases between them. Germline lookup yields CDR1 SGHRS and CDR2 YFSETQ. The DNA for the CDR3 is TGCGCCAGCAGCTTTACAGGGTACCAAGAGACCCAGTACTTC. This sequence encodes CASSFTGYQETQYF.

DNA for the CDR3: TGTGCCAGCAGCTTACAGGGGTCGGACTACGAGCAGTACTTC. It encodes CASSLQGSDYEQYF. V is TRBV7-9 and J is TRBJ2-7, with D possibly matching TRBD1 (6 bases). Between the trimmed V and J ends, which lost 2 bases and 3 bases, there was a span of 11 bases. The germline V gene has CDR1 SEHNR and CDR2 FQNEAQ (reference sequence). The length of the CDR3 is 14 residues.

The chain uses TRBV20-1 and TRBJ1-2; no clear D gene. This CDR3 comprises 12 residues. Trimming cost V 4 bases and J 3 bases, with 9 bases left between them. Per the germline V gene, CDR1 is DFQATT and CDR2 is SNEGSKA (reference sequence). As DNA, the CDR3 is TGCAGTGCTACCGGAGCCGACTATGGCTACACCTTC. This gives the protein CSATGADYGYTF.

The chain couples TRBV20-1 to TRBJ2-5; 10 nucleotides line up with TRBD1. V lost 3 bases, J lost 4 bases, and 5 bases stayed unmatched. Germline CDR1 and CDR2: DFQATT and SNEGSKA (reference sequence). The CDR3 is 14 amino acids. In DNA form, the CDR3 reads TGCAGTGCTAGGCTGACAGGGGGCGGAGAGACCCAGTACTTC. Translation gives CSARLTGGGETQYF.

This clonotype was seen only once. The chain has TRBV27 and TRBJ2-7; D is uncertain. The CDR3 covers 17 residues. Per germline, CDR1 MNHEY and CDR2 SMNVEV (reference sequence). Trimming left V 7 bases short and J 3 bases short, with 25 bases between. CDR3 DNA sequence: TGTGCCAGCAAGTCCCCCTCTTCCTGGCGGAACCACTACGAGCAGTACTTC. Translating it yields CASKSPSSWRNHYEQYF.

This chain joins TRBV12-3 or TRBV12-4 and TRBJ2-1, with D possibly TRBD2 on 5 matching bases. This CDR3 region has 13 residues. V lost 6 bases to trimming and J lost 4 bases, with 10 bases between them. The CDR3 region has the DNA TGTGCCAGCAGGAGTAGCGTATACAATGAGCAGTTCTTC. Protein: CASRSSVYNEQFF.

The chain combines TRBV27 with TRBJ1-1, with TRBD1 matching over 7 bases. This CDR3 contains 16 residues. V lost 3 bases, J lost 5 bases, and 12 bases stayed unmatched. Germline V gene data show CDR1 as MNHEY and CDR2 as SMNVEV (reference sequence). The CDR3 sequence is CASSFKGGLMMTEAFF. The CDR3 DNA sequence: TGTGCCAGCAGTTTTAAAGGGGGCTTAATGATGACTGAAGCTTTCTTT.

The V gene is TRBV30, the J gene TRBJ2-3; D is unclear. The V end was cut by 4 bases, the J end by 5 bases, with 7 bases between. CDR3 length equals 11 residues. The germline V gene encodes CDR1 GTSNPN and CDR2 SVGIG (reference sequence). The chain's CDR3 is CAWIPGDTQYF. CDR3 coding DNA: TGTGCCTGGATCCCTGGAGATACGCAGTATTTT.

This chain links TRBV29-1 with TRBJ1-2; 7 bases match TRBD1. V shed 6 bases, J shed 4 bases, and the junction held 11 bases outside the gene matches. Per the germline V gene, CDR1 is SQVTM and CDR2 is ANQGSEA. The CDR3 length is 14 residues. The chain's CDR3 is CSVPRGRGSYGYTF. The DNA for the CDR3 is TGCAGCGTGCCTAGGGGGCGCGGTTCCTATGGCTACACCTTC.

This clonotype was recorded a few times. This CDR3 is CSVDSTDTQYF. The CDR3 bases are TGCAGCGTTGACTCCACAGATACGCAGTATTTT. The chain uses TRBV29-1 and TRBJ2-3; D unclear. Trimming took off 3 bases at V and 2 bases at J, with 3 bases between the two ends. Per germline, CDR1 SQVTM and CDR2 ANQGSEA. This CDR3 is built from 11 residues.

The genes are TRBV20-1 and TRBJ1-2, with D perhaps matching TRBD1 (5 bases). The CDR3 has 12 residues. CDR1 and CDR2 (germline): DFQATT, SNEGSKA (reference sequence). Trimming pared 5 bases from V and 2 bases from J, leaving 9 bases between. DNA for the CDR3: TGCAGTGCTCCGGGGACGAACTATGGCTACACCTTC. It translates to CSAPGTNYGYTF.

V gene TRBV9 combines with J gene TRBJ2-3; D uncertain. Per germline, CDR1 SGDLS and CDR2 YYNGEE. This CDR3 is built from 13 residues. Trimming left V 7 bases short and J 4 bases short, with 13 bases between. The CDR3 here is CASGSPWADTQYF. The CDR3 nucleotides read TGTGCCAGCGGTAGCCCATGGGCAGATACGCAGTATTTT.

The chain is built from TRBV20-1 and TRBJ1-4, with D perhaps TRBD1 (5 bases). Germline CDR1 is DFQATT and CDR2 is SNEGSKA (reference sequence). Trimming left V 6 bases short and J 8 bases short, with 19 bases between. The CDR3 consists of 14 residues. For the CDR3, the DNA is TGCAGTGCGCCTCGGGGGGGGGAAAGAGAAAAACTGTTTTTT. Amino acids: CSAPRGGEREKLFF.

The chain links TRBV27 to TRBJ1-5, with 7 bases matching TRBD1. The germline V gene encodes CDR1 MNHEY and CDR2 SMNVEV (reference sequence). The CDR3 runs to 15 residues. The trim removed 6 bases at V and 5 bases at J, leaving 10 bases unmatched. The CDR3 DNA reads as TGTGCCAGCAGAAATATTGGTACAGGGGATCAGCCCCAGCATTTT. Its translation: CASRNIGTGDQPQHF.

The chain joins TRBV2 to TRBJ2-7; 14 nucleotides match TRBD2. Germline V CDR1 and CDR2: SNHLY, FYNNEI. V gave up 6 bases and J gave up 5 bases; unmatched junction bases: 6. This CDR3 has 15 amino acids. Written as DNA, the CDR3 is TGTGCCAGCAGGGGGGGACTAGCGGGAGCCCACGAGCAGTACTTC. This sequence encodes CASRGGLAGAHEQYF.

Only one count was recorded for this clonotype. This chain uses TRBV11-2 with TRBJ1-2; TRBD1 is a possible D gene (5 bases). This CDR3 comprises 14 residues. Per germline, CDR1 SGHAT and CDR2 FQNNGV. Trimming left V 7 bases short and J 4 bases short, with 16 bases between. CDR3 nucleotides: TGTGCCAGCACGAAGACACTTCAGGGCTATGGCTACACCTTC. Protein sequence: CASTKTLQGYGYTF.

This sequence joins TRBV9 and TRBJ2-5; TRBD1 is a possible D gene (6 bases). V was shortened by 4 bases and J by 2 bases, with 21 bases between the two germline ends. Germline V lookup: CDR1 SGDLS, CDR2 YYNGEE. The CDR3 loop spans 17 amino acids. The chain's CDR3 is CASSPNLQGSAQETQYF. In DNA, the CDR3 is TGTGCCAGCAGCCCAAACCTACAGGGAAGTGCGCAAGAGACCCAGTACTTC.

The gene calls are TRBV12-3 or TRBV12-4 and TRBJ2-7, with 7 nucleotides matching TRBD1. The J segment lost 3 bases and the V segment lost 7 bases, leaving 6 bases of the junction unmatched. The CDR3 runs to 13 residues. DNA of the CDR3: TGTGCCAGCACCCCGGGACAGAGCTACGAGCAGTACTTC. It is translated as CASTPGQSYEQYF.

This chain joins TRBV12-3 or TRBV12-4 and TRBJ1-4, with D unclear. V was clipped by 2 bases and J by 7 bases, with 20 bases between them. This CDR3 has 17 amino acids. The CDR3 sequence: CASSLSRVEGWVEKLFF. The CDR3 DNA sequence: TGTGCCAGCAGTTTATCCCGCGTAGAGGGATGGGTTGAAAAACTGTTTTTT.